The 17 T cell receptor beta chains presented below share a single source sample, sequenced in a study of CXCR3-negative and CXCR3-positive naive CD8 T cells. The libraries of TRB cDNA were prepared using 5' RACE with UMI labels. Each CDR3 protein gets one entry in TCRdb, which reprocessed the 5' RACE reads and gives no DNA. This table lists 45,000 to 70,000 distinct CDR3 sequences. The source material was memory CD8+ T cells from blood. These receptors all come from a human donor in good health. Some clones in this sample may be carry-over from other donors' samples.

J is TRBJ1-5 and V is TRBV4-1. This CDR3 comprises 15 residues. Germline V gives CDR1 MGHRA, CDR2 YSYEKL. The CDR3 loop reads CASSPGPQSDQPQHF.

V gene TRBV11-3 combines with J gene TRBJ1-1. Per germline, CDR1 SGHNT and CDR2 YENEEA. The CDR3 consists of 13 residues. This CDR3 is CASSSRDHFEAFF.

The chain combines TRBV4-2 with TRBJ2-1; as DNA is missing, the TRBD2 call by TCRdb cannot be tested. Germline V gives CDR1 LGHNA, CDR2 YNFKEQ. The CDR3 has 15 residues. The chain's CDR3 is CASSQYSGNYNEQFF.

CDR3 in amino acids: CSVEAGDGKETQYF. The chain employs TRBV29-1 and TRBJ2-5; TCRdb's D call of TRBD1 is untestable without DNA. CDR1 is SQVTM, CDR2 ANQGSEA, per germline. This CDR3 is 14 amino acids long.

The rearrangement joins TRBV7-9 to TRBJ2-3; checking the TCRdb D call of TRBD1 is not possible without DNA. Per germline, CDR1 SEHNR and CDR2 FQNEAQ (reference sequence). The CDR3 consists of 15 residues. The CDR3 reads CASSYPGQGTDTQYF. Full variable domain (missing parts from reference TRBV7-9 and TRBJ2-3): DTGVSQNPRHKITKRGQNVTFRCDPISEHNRLYWYRQTLGQGPEFLTYFQNEAQLEKSRLLSDRFSAERPKGSFSTLEIQRTEQGDSAMYLCASSYPGQGTDTQYFGPGTRLTVL.

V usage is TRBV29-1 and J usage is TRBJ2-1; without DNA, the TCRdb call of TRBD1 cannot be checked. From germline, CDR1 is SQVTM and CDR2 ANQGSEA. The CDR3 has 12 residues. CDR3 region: CSVERDHLDQFF.

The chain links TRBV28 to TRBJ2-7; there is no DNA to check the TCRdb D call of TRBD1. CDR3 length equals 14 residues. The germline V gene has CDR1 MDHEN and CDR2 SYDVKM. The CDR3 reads CASSSRTGPYEQYF.

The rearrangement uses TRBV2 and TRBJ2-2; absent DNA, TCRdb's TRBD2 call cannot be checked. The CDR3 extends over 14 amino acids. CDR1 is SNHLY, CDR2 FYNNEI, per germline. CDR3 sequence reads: CARKRGGNTGELFF. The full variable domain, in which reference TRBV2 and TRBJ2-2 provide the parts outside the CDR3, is EPEVTQTPSHQVTQMGQEVILRCVPISNHLYFYWYRQILGQKVEFLVSFYNNEISEKSEIFDDQFSVERPDGSNFTLKIRSTKLEDSAMYFCARKRGGNTGELFFGEGSRLTVL.

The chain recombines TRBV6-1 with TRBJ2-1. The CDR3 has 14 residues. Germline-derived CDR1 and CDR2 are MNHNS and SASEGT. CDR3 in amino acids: CASSDLIEYNEQFF.

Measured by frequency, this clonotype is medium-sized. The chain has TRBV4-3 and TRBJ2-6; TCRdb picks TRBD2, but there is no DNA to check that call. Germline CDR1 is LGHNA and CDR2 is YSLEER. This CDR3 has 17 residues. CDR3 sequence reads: CASSQGTSESGANVLTF.

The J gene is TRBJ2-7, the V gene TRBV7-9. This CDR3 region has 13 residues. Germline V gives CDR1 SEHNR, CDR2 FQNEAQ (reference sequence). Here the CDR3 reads CASSLAASYEQYF.

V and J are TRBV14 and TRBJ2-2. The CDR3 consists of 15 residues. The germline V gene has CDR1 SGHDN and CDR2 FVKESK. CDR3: CASSQVQGDTGELFF. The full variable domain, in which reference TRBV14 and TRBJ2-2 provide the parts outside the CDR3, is EAGVTQFPSHSVIEKGQTVTLRCDPISGHDNLYWYRRVMGKEIKFLLHFVKESKQDESGMPNNRFLAERTGGTYSTLKVQPAELEDSGVYFCASSQVQGDTGELFFGEGSRLTVL.

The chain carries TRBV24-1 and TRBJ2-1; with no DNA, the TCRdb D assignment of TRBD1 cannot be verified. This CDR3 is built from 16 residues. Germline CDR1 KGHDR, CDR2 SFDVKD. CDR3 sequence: CATSDWTGGLGNEQFF.

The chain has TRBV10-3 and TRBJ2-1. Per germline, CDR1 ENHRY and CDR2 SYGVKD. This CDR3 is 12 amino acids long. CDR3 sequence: CAISGTYNEQFF.

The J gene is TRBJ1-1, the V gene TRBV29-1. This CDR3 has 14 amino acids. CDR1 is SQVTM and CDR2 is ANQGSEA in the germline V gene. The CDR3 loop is CSVHGGLGPTEAFF.

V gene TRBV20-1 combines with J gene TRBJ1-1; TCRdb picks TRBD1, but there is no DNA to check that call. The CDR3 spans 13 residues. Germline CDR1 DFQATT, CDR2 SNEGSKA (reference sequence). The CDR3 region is CSARGWGDTEAFF.

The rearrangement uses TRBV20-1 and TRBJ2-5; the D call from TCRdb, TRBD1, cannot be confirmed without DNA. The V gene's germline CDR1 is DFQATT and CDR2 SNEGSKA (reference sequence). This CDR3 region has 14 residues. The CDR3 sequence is CSARDFYRGETQYF.